This T cell receptor (beta chain) was found in a study of CD4 T cells in relation to SARS-CoV-2 and coronaviruses. The germline V gene encodes CDR1 SNHLY and CDR2 FYNNEI. The ends lost 8 bases at V and 5 bases at J; junction bases unmatched: 14. The CDR3 has 15 residues. The unexposed donors gave CD4+ T cells in 2011-2018, prior to COVID-19. The cells were cultured for under twelve days before CD4+ T cells were isolated. Only in-frame clones appear in the TCRdb table, and some are missing; sequencing was by immunoSEQ multiplex PCR. The sample consists of tens of thousands of clones, 70% to 80% of them appearing once. Worth noting for this clone: The target antigen is unknown.

This receptor was taken from a human donor in good health. Sequenced input: CD4+ T cells from PBMCs, cultured in vitro. The chain couples TRBV2 to TRBJ2-5; the match to TRBD2 covers 7 bases. CDR3 coding DNA: TGTGCCAGCGGGGGGGGGAGCCAGAGACGGGAGACCCAGTACTTC. This gives the protein CASGGGSQRRETQYF. Variable domain in full (rest from reference TRBV2 and TRBJ2-5): EPEVTQTPSHQVTQMGQEVILRCVPISNHLYFYWYRQILGQKVEFLVSFYNNEISEKSEIFDDQFSVERPDGSNFTLKIRSTKLEDSAMYFCASGGGSQRRETQYFGPGTRLLVL.